These 27 T cell receptor beta chains came from one sample sequenced in a study of T-cell memory formation after mild COVID-19. TCRdb re-derived calls from the 5' RACE reads in MiXCR, one entry per CDR3 protein. This sample yields about 560,000 distinct CDR3 sequences, of which 20% to 25% are seen a single time; 7.5% to 9.5% belongs to the top ten. The material sequenced was PBMCs or a T cell subset sorted from them (not recorded which). These receptors were obtained from an adult woman who had mild COVID-19 (a few samples of this study predate the infection). Cell type and time point are not known.

This clonotype was seen more than once but under ten times. The rearrangement uses TRBV18 and TRBJ1-2; D is ambiguous. The CDR3 extends over 15 amino acids. The germline gives CDR1 KGHSH, CDR2 LQKENI. The V gene lost 2 bases and the J gene lost 6 bases, with 16 bases spanning the gap. The CDR3 here is CASSPNSLPNDGYTF. The CDR3 coding sequence is TGTGCCAGCTCACCAAACTCCTTACCTAATGATGGCTACACCTTC.

This sequence joins TRBV2 and TRBJ2-1; 8 positions agree with TRBD2. Germline lookup yields CDR1 SNHLY and CDR2 FYNNEI. The ends lost 7 bases at V and 12 bases at J; junction bases unmatched: 14. The CDR3 sequence is 14 residues long. The CDR3 sequence: CASMPGLGGRLQFF. Written as DNA, the CDR3 is TGTGCCAGCATGCCGGGACTAGGCGGAAGACTGCAGTTCTTC.

J is TRBJ2-7 and V is TRBV2; TRBD2 matches at 7 bases. Per germline, CDR1 SNHLY and CDR2 FYNNEI. With V trimmed by 8 bases and J by 3 bases, 7 bases remained unmatched. This CDR3 spans 13 amino acids. CDR3 amino acids: CASDGEGGYEQYF. The CDR3 coding sequence is TGTGCCAGCGACGGGGAGGGAGGCTACGAGCAGTACTTC.

As concerns this clonotype: Sequence at one end of the junction differs from germline and may be a read error. DNA of the CDR3: TGTGCCAGCAGCTCGCTATCCTTCGAGCAGTACTTC. It translates to CASSSLSFEQYF. This sequence joins TRBV5-6 and TRBJ2-7; D unresolved. The CDR3 extends over 12 amino acids. CDR1 is SGHDT and CDR2 is YYEEEE in the germline V gene.

This clonotype was seen only a few times. At one end, the junction sequence differs from germline, possibly due to a read error. This chain uses TRBV7-7 with TRBJ1-2, with D tentatively TRBD1 (6 bases). This CDR3 region has 14 residues. CDR1 and CDR2 (germline): SSHAT, FNYEAQ (reference sequence). The CDR3 loop reads CASSPIRGAYGYTF. DNA of the CDR3: TGTGCTAGCAGCCCTATCCGGGGGGCGTATGGCTACACCTTC.

This clonotype was observed a handful of times. V is TRBV3-1 and J is TRBJ2-3; D may match TRBD1 or TRBD2 (6 bases each). V was clipped by 2 bases and J by 2 bases, with 14 bases between them. Germline V gene sequence: CDR1 LGHDT, CDR2 YNNKEL (reference sequence). The length of the CDR3 is 16 residues. DNA of the CDR3: TGTGCCAGCAGCCAAAGGTGGGGGGCTCCCACAGATACGCAGTATTTT. It yields the protein CASSQRWGAPTDTQYF.

A few counts support this clonotype. The V gene is TRBV12-3 or TRBV12-4, the J gene TRBJ2-5; D not certain. V dropped 6 bases and J dropped 2 bases, with 10 bases sitting between them. The CDR3 sequence is 13 residues long. CDR3 coding DNA: TGTGCCAGCAGCGACTCAGCGCAAGAGACCCAGTACTTC. The encoded protein is CASSDSAQETQYF.

This clonotype was found a few times. The rearrangement joins TRBV6-5 to TRBJ1-6, with 7 bases matching TRBD1. The CDR3 contains 17 residues. Germline lookup yields CDR1 MNHEY and CDR2 SVGAGI. The V segment lost 6 bases and the J segment 0 bases; nucleotides outside the gene matches: 8. The CDR3 DNA follows: TGTGCCAGCAGCCGTGACAGGGCCAGCTCCTATAATTCACCCCTCCACTTT. Encoded protein: CASSRDRASSYNSPLHF.

CDR3 protein: CASSLRDSGALLENTIYF. The CDR3 nucleotides read TGTGCCAGCAGCTTGAGGGACAGCGGAGCCCTTTTGGAAAACACCATATATTTT. V usage is TRBV5-5 and J usage is TRBJ1-3; 7 bases match TRBD1. The CDR3 has 18 residues. V was pared by 1 base and J by 6 bases, with 16 bases of the junction left unmatched. CDR1 and CDR2 (germline): SGHKS, YYEKEE (reference sequence).

The chain has TRBV5-1 and TRBJ2-3, with TRBD2 identical over 11 bases. The CDR3 spans 15 residues. Germline-derived CDR1 and CDR2 are SGHRS and YFSETQ. V lost 9 bases and J lost 2; bases outside the gene matches: 8. CDR3 bases: TGCGCCACCCGACTAGCGGGGCGCCCCACAGATACGCAGTATTTT. The encoded protein is CATRLAGRPTDTQYF. The variable domain in full, completed from reference TRBV5-1 and TRBJ2-3, reads KAGVTQTPRYLIKTRGQQVTLSCSPISGHRSVSWYQQTPGQGLQFLFEYFSETQRNKGNFPGRFSGRQFSNSRSEMNVSTLELGDSALYLCATRLAGRPTDTQYFGPGTRLTVL.

The chain couples TRBV6-5 to TRBJ2-1; 7 nucleotides line up with TRBD2. V dropped 4 bases and J dropped 7; count of bases not matched to a gene: 16. The germline V gene encodes CDR1 MNHEY and CDR2 SVGAGI. The CDR3 has 17 amino acids. Written as DNA, the CDR3 is TGTGCCAGCAGTTCACTTTGGGCAGCGGGGAGCGTAAATGAGCAGTTCTTC. It is translated as CASSSLWAAGSVNEQFF.

The chain is built from TRBV5-1 and TRBJ2-1, with D tentatively TRBD2 (6 bases). Germline V CDR1 and CDR2: SGHRS, YFSETQ. V was cut by 6 bases and J by 0 bases, with 13 bases left in between. CDR3 length: 15 residues. In DNA form, the CDR3 reads TGCGCCAGCATGGGCGGGGCGGACTCCTACAATGAGCAGTTCTTC. It translates to CASMGGADSYNEQFF.

This clonotype was seen only once. The genes are TRBV30 and TRBJ1-1; D unclear. Germline V gene sequence: CDR1 GTSNPN, CDR2 SVGIG (reference sequence). The CDR3 extends over 15 amino acids. With 0 bases removed from V and 4 bases from J, the gap between germline ends came to 15 bases. This CDR3 reads CAWSVHPGKGTEAFF. The DNA for the CDR3 is TGTGCCTGGAGTGTACACCCGGGGAAGGGCACTGAAGCTTTCTTT. The whole variable domain, remainder taken from reference TRBV30 and TRBJ1-1, is SQTIHQWPATLVQPVGSPLSLECTVEGTSNPNLYWYRQAAGRGLQLLFYSVGIGQISSEVPQNLSASRPQDRQFILSSKKLLLSDSGFYLCAWSVHPGKGTEAFFGQGTRLTVV.

This clonotype was found a few times. CDR3 bases: TGTGCCAGCAGCCAAAGCCCGGGACTTGCTTACAATGAGCAGTTCTTC. Its translation is CASSQSPGLAYNEQFF. This chain links TRBV3-1 with TRBJ2-1, with a possible D match to TRBD2 (6 bases). Per germline, CDR1 LGHDT and CDR2 YNNKEL (reference sequence). This CDR3 region has 16 residues. V shed 2 bases and J shed 4 bases, with 15 bases lying between them.

The chain employs TRBV29-1 and TRBJ2-4; D possibly corresponds to TRBD2 (6 bases). V gave up 7 bases and J gave up 0 bases, with 10 bases separating them. The CDR3 consists of 13 residues. Germline V gene sequence: CDR1 SQVTM, CDR2 ANQGSEA. CDR3 sequence reads: CSGGTGAKNIQYF. The DNA for the CDR3 is TGCAGCGGCGGGACTGGAGCCAAAAACATTCAGTACTTC.

CDR3 in amino acids: CASSQEWTSRETQYF. Here the CDR3 DNA reads TGTGCCAGCAGCCAAGAGTGGACTAGCAGAGAGACCCAGTACTTC. The chain employs TRBV14 and TRBJ2-5; 8 bases line up with TRBD2. The CDR3 runs to 15 residues. J lost 4 bases, V lost 0 bases, and 4 bases had no gene match. CDR1 is SGHDN, CDR2 FVKESK, per germline.

This clonotype was counted ten times or more. V gene TRBV20-1 combines with J gene TRBJ2-4, with TRBD2 as a possible D gene (5 bases). V was clipped by 6 bases and J by 2 bases, with 17 bases between them. The CDR3 spans 15 residues. Per the germline V gene, CDR1 is DFQATT and CDR2 is SNEGSKA (reference sequence). For the CDR3, the DNA is TGCAGTGCATACCGTACTGGAGGTACCAAAAACATTCAGTACTTC. Translating it yields CSAYRTGGTKNIQYF.

This chain links TRBV12-3 or TRBV12-4 with TRBJ2-7; TRBD1 might be the D (6 bases). The V and J ends lost 2 bases and 4 bases respectively, with 15 bases between them. The CDR3 sequence is 15 residues long. The CDR3 DNA reads as TGTGCCAGCAGTTTAATGGGGGCTGGAGTTTACGAGCAGTACTTC. Translated, it gives CASSLMGAGVYEQYF.

This clonotype was seen many times. This chain uses TRBV7-2 with TRBJ2-7; no clear D. The V gene lost 1 base and the J gene lost 1 base, with 14 bases spanning the gap. The CDR3 totals 16 residues. Germline V lookup: CDR1 SGHTA, CDR2 FQGNSA. CDR3 region: CASSLGWGGASYEQYF. The DNA of the CDR3 is TGTGCCAGCAGCTTAGGATGGGGTGGTGCGTCCTACGAGCAGTACTTC.

The chain employs TRBV7-9 and TRBJ2-5; D gene unclear. Germline CDR1 reads SEHNR; CDR2 reads FQNEAQ (reference sequence). The CDR3 covers 13 residues. Trimming took 3 bases from V and 2 from J, leaving 7 bases between them. In DNA, the CDR3 is TGTGCCAGCAGCTTCATGGGGCAAGAGACCCAGTACTTC. It specifies CASSFMGQETQYF. The full variable domain, in which reference TRBV7-9 and TRBJ2-5 provide the parts outside the CDR3, is DTGVSQNPRHKITKRGQNVTFRCDPISEHNRLYWYRQTLGQGPEFLTYFQNEAQLEKSRLLSDRFSAERPKGSFSTLEIQRTEQGDSAMYLCASSFMGQETQYFGPGTRLLVL.

This clonotype was counted a few times. The chain links TRBV20-1 to TRBJ1-1; no clear D. Looked up from germline, CDR1 is DFQATT and CDR2 is SNEGSKA (reference sequence). V was trimmed by 3 bases and J by 3 bases, leaving 17 bases between them. This CDR3 has 15 residues. The CDR3 here is CSASLGLAMDTEAFF. The CDR3 region has the DNA TGCAGTGCTAGTCTGGGGTTAGCTATGGACACTGAAGCTTTCTTT.

This clonotype was counted only a few times. CDR3 nucleotide sequence: TGTGCCACCAGTGAGTCCGGGTCTTGGGGCACAGATACGCAGTATTTT. Translated: CATSESGSWGTDTQYF. The J gene is TRBJ2-3, the V gene TRBV24-1; D remains ambiguous. V lost 4 bases, J lost 1 base, and 14 bases lay in between. CDR3 length equals 16 residues. The germline CDR1 and CDR2 sequences are KGHDR and SFDVKD.

This clonotype appeared a few times. This chain connects TRBV6-5 to TRBJ2-5, with 7 bases lining up with TRBD2. This CDR3 contains 15 residues. Germline V gives CDR1 MNHEY, CDR2 SVGAGI. The J segment lost 5 bases and the V segment lost 8 bases, leaving 14 bases of the junction unmatched. The CDR3 region has the DNA TGTGCCAGCGGGTCGGGCGGGAGATATTTGGAGACCCAGTACTTC. Translating it yields CASGSGGRYLETQYF.

The genes are TRBV7-9 and TRBJ2-2; 9 nucleotides align to TRBD2. This CDR3 is 14 amino acids long. CDR1 SEHNR and CDR2 FQNEAQ come from the germline V gene (reference sequence). The junction had 2 bases not matched to a gene; V was cut back by 2 bases and J by 7 bases. CDR3 in DNA: TGTGCCAGCAGCTTACCAGCGGGGGGCGGGGAGCTGTTTTTT. Translation gives CASSLPAGGGELFF.

V usage is TRBV7-9 and J usage is TRBJ2-2; TRBD1 aligns across 10 bases. With V trimmed by 5 bases and J by 3 bases, 12 bases remained unmatched. CDR3 size: 18 residues. The germline CDR1 and CDR2 sequences are SEHNR and FQNEAQ (reference sequence). The CDR3 sequence is CASSPKYGTGAHTGELFF. CDR3 coding DNA: TGTGCCAGCAGCCCTAAATACGGGACAGGGGCGCACACCGGGGAGCTGTTTTTT.

The rearrangement links TRBV6-6 to TRBJ2-7, with a weak D call TRBD1 (5 bases). Per the germline V gene, CDR1 is MNHNY and CDR2 is SVGAGI (reference sequence). Between the trimmed V and J ends, which lost 9 bases and 0 bases, there was a span of 15 bases. This CDR3 is 14 amino acids long. For the CDR3, the DNA is TGTGCCAGTAAGATACAGGTCCCCTCCTACGAGCAGTACTTC. Translating gives CASKIQVPSYEQYF.

V is TRBV2 and J is TRBJ2-3; D might be TRBD2 (5 bases). V shed 6 bases and J shed 6 bases, with 16 bases lying between them. CDR1 and CDR2 from the germline V gene are SNHLY and FYNNEI. The CDR3 runs to 14 residues. The CDR3 coding sequence is TGTGCCAGCAGCACAGCGGTCCGGATTGATACGCAGTATTTT. It yields the protein CASSTAVRIDTQYF.